Listed here are 8 T cell receptor beta chains from one sample, sequenced in a study of blood T cell repertoires in COVID-19. Assay: immunoSEQ multiplex PCR; the TCRdb copy retains only in-frame clones and omits some. The sample shows tens of thousands of clones, about 78% of them seen only once. The source material was peripheral blood. These receptors all stem from an elderly man with acute or convalescent COVID-19.

The chain recombines TRBV11-2 with TRBJ2-2, with TRBD2 matching 12 bases. CDR1 and CDR2 (germline): SGHAT, FQNNGV. This CDR3 has 16 amino acids. The junction had 11 bases not matched to a gene; V was cut back by 5 bases and J by 10 bases. The CDR3 sequence: CASSPLAGGRPEELFF. DNA for the CDR3: TGTGCCAGCAGCCCCCTAGCGGGGGGGCGGCCCGAGGAGCTGTTTTTT.

This clone came up a few times. The V call is TRBV4-1, the J call TRBJ1-5; D perhaps matches TRBD1 (5 bases). Germline lookup yields CDR1 MGHRA and CDR2 YSYEKL. With 5 bases removed from V and 0 bases from J, the gap between germline ends came to 11 bases. This CDR3 region has 15 residues. The CDR3, as DNA: TGCGCCAGCAGCGAACAGGACTATAGCAATCAGCCCCAGCATTTT. Protein sequence: CASSEQDYSNQPQHF.

The chain couples TRBV19 to TRBJ2-5; 15 positions agree with TRBD2. The trim removed 5 bases at V and 4 bases at J, leaving 5 bases unmatched. The length of the CDR3 is 16 residues. The germline V gene has CDR1 LNHDA and CDR2 SQIVND (reference sequence). CDR3 sequence: CASSPRTSGGAETQYF. DNA for the CDR3: TGTGCCAGTAGTCCACGGACTAGCGGGGGGGCAGAGACCCAGTACTTC. Supplemented by reference TRBV19 and TRBJ2-5, the full variable domain reads DGGITQSPKYLFRKEGQNVTLSCEQNLNHDAMYWYRQDPGQGLRLIYYSQIVNDFQKGDIAEGYSVSREKKESFPLTVTSAQKNPTAFYLCASSPRTSGGAETQYFGPGTRLLVL.

V usage is TRBV3-1 (or the pseudogene TRBV3-2) and J usage is TRBJ2-1, with D tentatively TRBD2 (6 bases). V was cut by 2 bases and J by 5 bases, with 16 bases left in between. The length of the CDR3 is 16 residues. CDR1 LGHDT and CDR2 YNNKEL come from the germline V gene (reference sequence). The CDR3 sequence: CASSQPFTGRHNEQFF. DNA of the CDR3: TGTGCCAGCAGCCAACCATTTACCGGGAGACACAATGAGCAGTTCTTC.

The V call is TRBV7-3, the J call TRBJ1-2; D might be TRBD1 (6 bases). Trimming left V 1 base short and J 4 bases short, with 19 bases between. Per the germline V gene, CDR1 is SGHTA and CDR2 is FQGTGA. This CDR3 is built from 17 residues. The CDR3 reads CASSLMGGRILSYGYTF. The DNA of the CDR3 is TGTGCCAGCAGCTTAATGGGGGGGCGAATACTATCCTATGGCTACACCTTC.

This chain links TRBV7-2 with TRBJ2-1, with TRBD2 matching over 11 bases. V lost 0 bases to trimming and J lost 7 bases; unmatched junction nucleotides: 2. The CDR3 extends over 15 amino acids. CDR1 is SGHTA, CDR2 FQGNSA, per germline. This chain's CDR3 is CASSLARLAGNEQFF. DNA of the CDR3: TGTGCCAGCAGCTTAGCTAGACTAGCGGGGAATGAGCAGTTCTTC. The whole variable domain, filled in from reference TRBV7-2 and TRBJ2-1, reads GAGVSQSPSNKVTEKGKDVELRCDPISGHTALYWYRQSLGQGLEFLIYFQGNSAPDKSGLPSDRFSAERTGGSVSTLTIQRTQQEDSAVYLCASSLARLAGNEQFFGPGTRLTVL.

In its sample, this clone was seen once. The chain has TRBV15 and TRBJ1-6; 10 nucleotides line up with TRBD1. The CDR3 extends over 15 amino acids. CDR1 is LNHNV, CDR2 YYDKDF, per germline (reference sequence). Trimming cost V 5 bases and J 8 bases; bases outside gene matches: 6. The CDR3 coding sequence is TGTGCCACCAGCGAGGGACAGGGGTTTCATTCACCCCTCCACTTT. It encodes CATSEGQGFHSPLHF.

This clone has just a few counts. This chain joins TRBV27 and TRBJ1-1, with D uncertain. V was shortened by 10 bases and J by 3 bases, with 15 bases between the two germline ends. Germline loops: CDR1 MNHEY, CDR2 SMNVEV (reference sequence). This CDR3 is 13 amino acids long. The CDR3 loop reads CATSNEDYTEAFF. For the CDR3, the DNA is TGTGCCACCTCTAATGAGGATTACACTGAAGCTTTCTTT.